This T cell receptor beta chain was recovered during a study of OX40 agonist ivuxolimab in advanced cancers. This CDR3 has 15 residues. CDR1 and CDR2 (germline): SGHTA, FQGNSA. V lost 6 bases and J 0 bases, leaving 12 bases between the germline ends. Sequencing was performed with immunoSEQ multiplex PCR; in TCRdb, only in-frame clones are kept and a portion is missing. This sample yields 50,000 to 75,000 clones, of which 75% to 90% are seen a single time; 14% belongs to the top ten. The chain combines TRBV7-2 with TRBJ2-1, with a possible D match to TRBD1 (6 bases). The sequenced sample was CD4+ or CD8+ T cells sorted from blood, obtained in a trial of the OX40 agonist ivuxolimab. This receptor was identified in an adult with an advanced solid tumor such as melanoma, head and neck, liver or kidney cancer. Here the CDR3 DNA reads TGTGCCAGCAGAAAGGGGGAAAGCTCCTACAATGAGCAGTTCTTC. Translating it yields CASRKGESSYNEQFF.